The entry below gives a single T cell receptor (beta chain) sequence along with its context. As yet, its antigen is unknown. The data were taken from a study of identifying expanded T cells in peripheral blood. Study-wide findings and caveats: Over approximately two and four weeks, about 15 and 19 clones changed, versus roughly 1.1 between replicates.

TCRdb keeps only in-frame clones here, not all; method: immunoSEQ multiplex PCR. Among about 85,000 clones, 88% were seen once, and the ten largest hold 19%. The CDR3 extends over 16 amino acids. The germline V gene has CDR1 PRHDT and CDR2 FYEKMQ (reference sequence). V shed 5 bases and J 3 bases; nucleotides not matched to a gene: 9. V is TRBV13 and J is TRBJ2-7; 11 nucleotides agree with TRBD2. This receptor was identified in a person aged 18 to 69 in good health. What was sequenced was blood. CDR3 sequence reads: CASSPSGTSGYYEQYF. The CDR3 DNA sequence: TGTGCCAGCAGCCCCTCCGGGACTAGCGGTTACTACGAGCAGTACTTC.